This TCR beta chain was profiled in a study of T cells in Graves' hyperthyroidism and ophthalmopathy. RNA transcripts served as the template for amplifying TCR beta CDR3 regions. First-round RT-PCR of the TCR CDR3 relied on the HTBI primer set. TCRdb processed the multiplex PCR reads anew with MiXCR; each CDR3 protein has one entry. The sample lists hundreds of thousands of distinct CDR3 sequences, 14% seen once, with roughly a tenth in the top ten. Investigators excluded patients with uncontrolled infection, other autoimmune disease, pregnancy or lactation. The V end was cut by 1 base, the J end by 0 bases, with 6 bases between. This CDR3 has 14 amino acids. Germline V lookup: CDR1 LGHDT, CDR2 YNNKEL (reference sequence). This clonotype was observed many times.

This TCR was recovered from a woman aged 18-29 years with Graves' hyperthyroidism. The gene calls are TRBV3-1 and TRBJ1-1; D unresolved. The sequencing input was blood. This CDR3 is CASSQGAMNTEAFF. As DNA, the CDR3 is TGTGCCAGCAGCCAAGGGGCCATGAACACTGAAGCTTTCTTT.